What follows describes a single TCR beta chain. What it recognizes is unknown. The source of the sample is a study of identical twins. Study-level points and caveats: Invariant cells of the MAIT and iNKT types might have partly distorted the zero-insertion analyses.

TCRdb reprocessed the 5' RACE reads via MiXCR and lists one record per CDR3 protein. The sample shows around 960,000 distinct CDR3 sequences, roughly an eighth of them seen only once. V lost 2 bases, J lost 2 bases, and 3 bases stayed unmatched. The CDR3 extends over 15 amino acids. The sample also formed part of further work on yellow fever vaccine responses in identical twins.

Source material: PBMCs. The rearrangement uses TRBV12-3 or TRBV12-4 and TRBJ2-7, with TRBD2 matching over 10 bases. The clonotype originates from a woman between 18 and 29 years old in good health. The CDR3 sequence: CASSLMTSGPYEQYF. CDR3 DNA sequence: TGTGCCAGCAGTTTAATGACTAGCGGGCCCTACGAGCAGTACTTC.